The next 18 T cell receptor beta chains were all read from a single sample in a study of CD8 T cells in Susac syndrome. The RNA, about 0.45 to 1 ug, was put through reverse transcription using random hexamers. Each CDR3 protein gets one entry after TCRdb re-called the immunoSEQ multiplex PCR reads with MiXCR. The table has under 110,000 distinct CDR3 sequences, 94% seen once. Sequenced material: CD8+ T cells from PBMCs. These receptors all stem from a human donor with Susac syndrome.

The V and J genes are TRBV7-7 and TRBJ2-1; D unclear. Germline values: CDR1 SSHAT, CDR2 FNYEAQ (reference sequence). V was cut by 5 bases and J by 6 bases, with 11 bases left in between. CDR3 length: 13 residues. The CDR3 DNA reads as TGTGCCAGCAGCCCTCGTTCCGGCAATGAGCAGTTCTTC. Encoded protein: CASSPRSGNEQFF.

The chain combines TRBV7-2 with TRBJ2-2, with 11 nucleotides matching TRBD2. The V segment lost 6 bases and the J segment 5 bases; nucleotides outside the gene matches: 8. Germline CDR1 is SGHTA and CDR2 is FQGNSA. This CDR3 is built from 16 residues. CDR3 nucleotides: TGTGCCAGCAGTCCCTACACTAGCGGGGGTACCGGGGAGCTGTTTTTT. Encoded protein: CASSPYTSGGTGELFF.

This sequence joins TRBV12-3 or TRBV12-4 and TRBJ1-5; D might be TRBD1 (5 bases). Trimming shortened V by 1 base and J by 2 bases, and 9 bases separated the two germline ends. This CDR3 has 15 residues. CDR3 loop: CASSLDRYGNQPQHF. The CDR3 region has the DNA TGTGCCAGCAGTTTAGACAGGTATGGCAATCAGCCCCAGCATTTT.

The gene calls are TRBV29-1 and TRBJ2-6, with D unclear. Per the germline V gene, CDR1 is SQVTM and CDR2 is ANQGSEA. The CDR3 spans 17 residues. V was cut by 0 bases and J by 1 base, with 13 bases left in between. In DNA form, the CDR3 reads TGCAGCGTTGAAGATTCAGTGCCGCTTTCTGGGGCCAACGTCCTGACTTTC. Translating it yields CSVEDSVPLSGANVLTF.

The chain joins TRBV9 to TRBJ2-4, with unresolved D. CDR1 SGDLS and CDR2 YYNGEE come from the germline V gene. V was trimmed by 4 bases and J by 5 bases, leaving 10 bases between them. The length of the CDR3 is 13 residues. The CDR3 spells CASSPPVENIQYF. The CDR3, as DNA: TGTGCCAGCAGCCCACCAGTAGAAAACATTCAGTACTTC.

J is TRBJ2-1 and V is TRBV29-1; D remains ambiguous. CDR3 size: 16 residues. Germline CDR1 and CDR2: SQVTM and ANQGSEA. Trimming removed 2 bases at V and 0 bases at J, with 14 bases between. CDR3 region: CSVEPTATGSYNEQFF. For the CDR3, the DNA is TGCAGCGTTGAACCGACGGCCACGGGCTCCTACAATGAGCAGTTCTTC.

The J gene is TRBJ2-2, the V gene TRBV7-3; 8 bases are shared with TRBD2. The germline CDR1 and CDR2 sequences are SGHTA and FQGTGA. The CDR3 has 16 residues. Trimming cost V 4 bases and J 3 bases; bases outside gene matches: 7. CDR3 sequence: CASSYLGGADTGELFF. CDR3 bases: TGTGCCAGCAGCTACCTCGGGGGGGCGGACACCGGGGAGCTGTTTTTT.

The J gene is TRBJ2-1, the V gene TRBV4-1; D remains unclear. The germline V gene encodes CDR1 MGHRA and CDR2 YSYEKL. The V end lost 4 bases, the J end lost 0 bases, and 10 bases lay between the germline ends. This CDR3 has 15 residues. This CDR3 reads CASSLSQNSYNEQFF. CDR3 coding DNA: TGCGCCAGCAGCCTTAGTCAGAACTCCTACAATGAGCAGTTCTTC.

J is TRBJ1-2 and V is TRBV4-3; 12 bases are a match to TRBD1. J lost 8 bases, V lost 1 base, and 11 bases had no gene match. The CDR3 is 17 amino acids. CDR1 and CDR2 (germline): LGHNA, YSLEER. The CDR3 sequence is CASSQARGTGGAGGYTF. The CDR3 DNA reads TGCGCCAGCAGCCAAGCGCGGGGGACAGGGGGCGCAGGCGGCTACACCTTC.

This sequence joins TRBV9 and TRBJ2-5, with TRBD2 matching over 8 bases. The germline CDR1 and CDR2 sequences are SGDLS and YYNGEE. The CDR3 totals 16 residues. Trimming took 2 bases from V and 5 from J; bases not matched to a gene: 11. The CDR3 region has the DNA TGTGCCAGCAGCGTCCCTGGGGCGGGGGGTATGGAGACCCAGTACTTC. This gives the protein CASSVPGAGGMETQYF.

The chain is built from TRBV5-4 and TRBJ2-3, with D maybe TRBD2 (6 bases). Germline V gene lookup returns CDR1 SGHNT and CDR2 YYREEE (reference sequence). This CDR3 is built from 14 residues. Trimming removed 5 bases at V and 6 bases at J, with 16 bases between. The CDR3 here is CASSRGSGSDTQYF. The CDR3 DNA reads TGTGCCAGCAGTCGGGGGTCAGGGAGCGATACGCAGTATTTT.

The gene calls are TRBV20-1 and TRBJ1-1; D remains unclear. Germline V gene lookup returns CDR1 DFQATT and CDR2 SNEGSKA (reference sequence). The CDR3 runs 13 residues. V shed 3 bases and J shed 0 bases, with 8 bases lying between them. The CDR3 sequence: CSASQRMNTEAFF. CDR3 DNA: TGCAGTGCTAGCCAGAGAATGAACACTGAAGCTTTCTTT.

The chain uses TRBV27 and TRBJ2-3; 8 bases fit TRBD2. J was trimmed by 2 bases and V by 7 bases; bases with no gene match: 8. The CDR3 covers 15 residues. From germline, CDR1 is MNHEY and CDR2 SMNVEV (reference sequence). The CDR3: CASTLTSGDTDTQYF. The CDR3 coding sequence is TGTGCCAGCACCCTCACTAGCGGTGACACAGATACGCAGTATTTT.

This clonotype came up once. The chain has TRBV14 and TRBJ2-5; D is ambiguous. CDR1 and CDR2 from the germline V gene are SGHDN and FVKESK. V gave up 11 bases and J gave up 0 bases, with 10 bases separating them. The CDR3 runs to 12 residues. The CDR3 spells CAGPKYQETQYF. The CDR3 DNA follows: TGTGCCGGTCCCAAGTACCAAGAGACCCAGTACTTC.

The chain couples TRBV4-2 to TRBJ1-6; D possibly corresponds to TRBD1 (6 bases). The CDR3 extends over 16 amino acids. The V end lost 3 bases, the J end lost 10 bases, and 19 bases lay between the germline ends. Germline lookup yields CDR1 LGHNA and CDR2 YNFKEQ. The CDR3 coding sequence is TGTGCCAGCAGCCAGGACCGGACGGCCGGGGGCTCACCCCTCCACTTT. Translation: CASSQDRTAGGSPLHF.

CDR3 nucleotide sequence: TGTGCCACCCAGACCAGGGGGTTGCCCAATGAGCAGTTCTTC. Translated: CATQTRGLPNEQFF. The chain carries TRBV15 and TRBJ2-1, with 7 bases that match TRBD1. Germline V gene data show CDR1 as LNHNV and CDR2 as YYDKDF (reference sequence). The CDR3 runs to 14 residues. V dropped 8 bases and J dropped 6; count of bases not matched to a gene: 10.

The chain uses TRBV7-9 and TRBJ2-7, with TRBD1 matching over 9 bases. Germline V gene data show CDR1 as SEHNR and CDR2 as FQNEAQ (reference sequence). Germline trimming cut 5 bases from V and 4 bases from J; bases unmatched to any gene: 9. The CDR3 has 15 amino acids. CDR3 residues: CASSGGGQGLYEQYF. The CDR3 coding sequence is TGTGCCAGCAGCGGAGGGGGACAGGGACTATACGAGCAGTACTTC. Variable domain in full (rest from reference TRBV7-9 and TRBJ2-7): DTGVSQNPRHKITKRGQNVTFRCDPISEHNRLYWYRQTLGQGPEFLTYFQNEAQLEKSRLLSDRFSAERPKGSFSTLEIQRTEQGDSAMYLCASSGGGQGLYEQYFGPGTRLTVT.

This clonotype was counted once. The chain combines TRBV3-1 with TRBJ1-6; D is unclear. V was pared by 0 bases and J by 9 bases, with 9 bases between. Germline CDR1 reads LGHDT; CDR2 reads YNNKEL (reference sequence). This CDR3 has 14 residues. The CDR3 sequence: CASSQETNSSPLHF. The CDR3 DNA reads as TGTGCCAGCAGCCAAGAGACAAATAGTTCACCCCTCCACTTT.